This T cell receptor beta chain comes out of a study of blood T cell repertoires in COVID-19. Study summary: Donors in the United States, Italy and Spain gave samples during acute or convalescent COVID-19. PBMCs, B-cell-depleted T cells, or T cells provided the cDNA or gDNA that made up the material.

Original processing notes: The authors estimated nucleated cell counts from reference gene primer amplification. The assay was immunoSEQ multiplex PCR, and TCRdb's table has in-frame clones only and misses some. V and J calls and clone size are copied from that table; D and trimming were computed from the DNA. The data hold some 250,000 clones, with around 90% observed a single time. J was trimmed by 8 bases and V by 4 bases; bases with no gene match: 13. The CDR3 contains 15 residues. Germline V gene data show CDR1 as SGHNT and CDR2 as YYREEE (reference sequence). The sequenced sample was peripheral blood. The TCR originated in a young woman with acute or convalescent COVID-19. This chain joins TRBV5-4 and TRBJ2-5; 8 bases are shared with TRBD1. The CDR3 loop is CASSGQGQVRGTQYF. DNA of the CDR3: TGTGCCAGCAGCGGACAGGGACAAGTGCGTGGAACCCAGTACTTC.